Sequencing of this TCR beta chain was carried out in a study of shared clonotypes between healthy human individuals (TCRdb year 2020). About the investigation overall: The cohort comprised two women and a few men aged 18 to 49 years. To estimate repertoire size and how much clonotype sharing occurs between individuals, the study deeply sequenced the blood TCR repertoires of several healthy adults. Leukapheresis yielded between about 0.8 and 8.9 billion PBMCs per donor. Libraries were prepared and TCR repertoires were sequenced by different laboratories using diverse techniques, in order to increase sequencing depth and limit assay-specific biases. For each donor, CD4 naive and CD4 memory were each given three plates, CD8 naive was given two plates, and CD8 memory was given one plate.

CD8 naive samples were obtained by positive selection for CCR7 among CD45RO-negative cells, yielding a CD45RA+CCR7+ population from which TemRA cells were excluded. Healthy HIV-negative adults with no recently reported acute infections or vaccinations were included as donors. Every donor was a Caucasian adult living in Nashville, Tennessee, USA. Blood was collected by leukapheresis, and PBMCs were isolated by Ficoll-Histopaque density gradient centrifugation and then cryopreserved in liquid nitrogen vapor phase. Analytical flow cytometry was used to check the purity and quantity of every magnetically sorted T cell population. Genomic DNA was isolated from every sorted fraction and measured by UV absorbance on a Nanodrop 2000c. Using the deep immunoSEQ assay, TCR CDR3 regions were amplified from genomic DNA by multiplex PCR. Genomic DNA extracted from each cell subset was distributed evenly over all wells of several immunoSEQ 96-well plates, and each plate served as one replicate. For sorted subsets, approximately 0.2 ug of genomic DNA, equivalent to 25,000 to 35,000 T cell genomes, went into each replicate PCR. Purified libraries were measured with a Qubit 3.0 fluorometer, size-checked on a Bioanalyzer 2100, and measured again with the KAPA Library Quantification kit. Each immunoSEQ 96-well plate was sequenced on its own single-read 150-cycle Illumina NextSeq 550 flow cell. For the original study's pipeline: Because the immunoSEQ output included only junctional sequences and no quality scores, the filtering could not be the same as the filtering used for full-length reads. Sequences were annotated with PyIR, a Python wrapper for IgBLAST v1.9, and V/J genes and CDR3 were assigned using IMGT germline references. Any read was removed if the V/J assignment was weak (E-value above 1e-6), the CDR3 was missing, or the read contained stop codons, out-of-frame junctions, or ambiguous translated residues. A V3J clonotype was defined by an identical inferred V gene, J gene, and CDR3 amino acid sequence. To compute the percentage overlap between repertoires, the number of shared unique clonotypes was divided by the size of the smaller repertoire. Repertoire richness was assessed with RTK rarefaction, the Chao1 estimator, and Recon v2.1 estimates of unobserved clonotypes. Generation probabilities for all TCRbeta clonotypes obtained by the gDNA method from a handful of donors were computed using OLGA. TCRdb re-hosts the immuneACCESS table, in-frame sequences only. Its copies lack some clones; in the studies checked, an unresolved V gene accounts for under half of them, and the cause for the rest is not known. V and J calls plus clone size are reproduced from that table; the DNA served to infer D and trimming. The sample data list about 820,000 clones, and 90% to 95% of these were observed just once. The ten largest clonotypes hold around 24% of the sample.

What the study reported, not specific to this receptor: Only blood was sampled, and tissue TCR repertoires likely differ from those in blood. Larger estimated clonotype richness was generally found for naive subsets than for memory subsets. Compared with non-shared clonotypes, the clonotypes found in all four sorted-subset donors had higher generation probabilities. Rarefaction of sorted-subset datasets indicated incomplete sequencing despite the large sequencing depth. Based on pairwise subsampling, the degree of clonotype sharing among donors was expected to be affected by sequencing depth. Approximately 5% of naive CD4, 3.5% of naive CD8, around 2.3% of memory CD4, and about 0.4% of memory CD8 clonotypes were shared across several donors. The genetic and exposure-history diversity represented was limited by the small number of donors.

Of note for this clone: What antigen it recognizes has not been identified. Base quality data are lacking; no much larger clone is found one base away.

The sequence came from a man aged 30 to 39 in good health. The sample was naive CD8+ T cells sorted from blood. Sample cell subset or site, as interpreted from the label and publication: CD45RA+CCR7+.

The CDR3 protein: CASSPQAGSSYNEQFF. The nucleotide sequence is given as TGTGCCAGCAGCCCGCAGGCGGGAAGCTCCTACAATGAGCAGTTCTTC. The sequence is built from TRBV7-9 and TRBJ2-1, and perhaps TRBD2 as D gene, on 6 matching bases. The CDR3 runs 16 amino acids, cysteine and phenylalanine included. The CDR3 DNA has 48 bases and is translated from base 1. The junction carries 14 bases between V and J, which are trimmed by 5 bases and 0 bases respectively. CDR1 and CDR2 are read off the germline V gene (reference sequence) as SEHNR and FQNEAQ.